This entry is about one T cell receptor (beta chain). Its target is unknown. The sample is drawn from a study of cytomegalovirus exposure and HLA in healthy donors. The study's findings and limits: Some V segments could not be told apart, so they were left out, TRBV6-2 and TRBV6-3 among them.

The CDR3 runs to 15 residues. Trimming stripped 2 bases from V and 9 bases from J, with 17 bases between. In germline, CDR1 is MNHEY, CDR2 SMNVEV (reference sequence). In the PCR, 60 Vbeta and 13 Jbeta primers were used. Only in-frame clones appear in the TCRdb table, and some are missing; sequencing was by immunoSEQ multiplex PCR. The sample has approximately 210,000 clones, over 80% seen once. The sample comprised PBMCs. This TCR was sampled from a woman aged 50 to 60 in good health and CMV-seropositive. The chain couples TRBV27 to TRBJ2-1; D remains ambiguous. The CDR3 region has the DNA TGTGCCAGCAGTTTAGAGCGCCCAGATTATGCTGAGCAGTTCTTC. It codes for CASSLERPDYAEQFF.